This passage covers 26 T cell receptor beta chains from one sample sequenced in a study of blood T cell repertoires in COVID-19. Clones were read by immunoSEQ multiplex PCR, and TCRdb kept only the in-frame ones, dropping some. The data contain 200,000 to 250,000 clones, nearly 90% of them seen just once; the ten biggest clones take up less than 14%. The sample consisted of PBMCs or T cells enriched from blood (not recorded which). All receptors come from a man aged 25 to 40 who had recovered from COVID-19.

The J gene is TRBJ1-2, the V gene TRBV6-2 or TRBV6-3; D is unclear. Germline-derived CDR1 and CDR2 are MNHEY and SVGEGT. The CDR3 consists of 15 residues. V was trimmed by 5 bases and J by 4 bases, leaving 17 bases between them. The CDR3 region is CASSRSLKHLYGYTF. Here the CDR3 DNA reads TGTGCCAGCAGTAGGAGTTTGAAACACCTCTATGGCTACACCTTC.

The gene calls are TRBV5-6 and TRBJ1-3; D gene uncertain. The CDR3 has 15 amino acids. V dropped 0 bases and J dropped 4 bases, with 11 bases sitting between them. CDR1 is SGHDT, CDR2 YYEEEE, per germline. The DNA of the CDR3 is TGTGCCAGCAGCTTGGGTTTCGGAGACGGAAACACCATATATTTT. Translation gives CASSLGFGDGNTIYF.

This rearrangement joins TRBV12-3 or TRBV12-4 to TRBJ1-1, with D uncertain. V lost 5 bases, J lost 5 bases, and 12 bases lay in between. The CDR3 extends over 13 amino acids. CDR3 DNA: TGTGCCAGCAGTCCGAGGCCGGGGACTGAAGCTTTCTTT. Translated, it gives CASSPRPGTEAFF.

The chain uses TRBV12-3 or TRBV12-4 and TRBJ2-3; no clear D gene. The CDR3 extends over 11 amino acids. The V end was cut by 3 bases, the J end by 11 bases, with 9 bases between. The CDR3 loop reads CASSFREVQYF. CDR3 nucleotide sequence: TGTGCCAGCAGTTTCCGTGAGGTGCAGTATTTT.

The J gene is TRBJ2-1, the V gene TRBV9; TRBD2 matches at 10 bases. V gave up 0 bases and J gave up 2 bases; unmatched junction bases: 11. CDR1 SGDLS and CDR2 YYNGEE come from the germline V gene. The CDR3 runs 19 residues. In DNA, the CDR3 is TGTGCCAGCAGCGTAGATCCCCTAGCGGGGGCGTCCACCTACAATGAGCAGTTCTTC. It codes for CASSVDPLAGASTYNEQFF.

CDR3 amino acids: CASSFVQGGAEAFF. The CDR3 bases are TGTGCCAGCAGCTTTGTACAGGGGGGCGCTGAAGCTTTCTTT. The chain couples TRBV11-2 to TRBJ1-1; 8 nucleotides line up with TRBD1. The J segment lost 6 bases and the V segment lost 3 bases, leaving 6 bases of the junction unmatched. CDR1 is SGHAT, CDR2 FQNNGV, per germline. The CDR3 runs to 14 residues.

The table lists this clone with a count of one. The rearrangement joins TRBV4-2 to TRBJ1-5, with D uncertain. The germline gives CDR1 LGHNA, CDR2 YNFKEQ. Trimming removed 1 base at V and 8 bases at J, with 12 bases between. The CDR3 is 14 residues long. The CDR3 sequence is CASSQGEMVEPQHF. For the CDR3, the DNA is TGTGCCAGCAGCCAAGGGGAGATGGTTGAGCCCCAGCATTTT.

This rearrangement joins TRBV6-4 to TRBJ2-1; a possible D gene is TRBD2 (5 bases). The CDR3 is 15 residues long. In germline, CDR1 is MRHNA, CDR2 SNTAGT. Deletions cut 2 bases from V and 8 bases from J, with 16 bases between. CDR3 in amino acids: CASSDETTGRDEQFF. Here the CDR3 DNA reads TGTGCCAGCAGTGACGAGACTACTGGTCGGGATGAGCAGTTCTTC.

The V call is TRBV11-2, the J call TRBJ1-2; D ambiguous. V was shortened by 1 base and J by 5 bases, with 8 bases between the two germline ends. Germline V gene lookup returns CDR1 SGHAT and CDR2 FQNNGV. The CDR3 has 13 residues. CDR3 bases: TGTGCCAGCAGCTTAGTCGCGACTTATGGCTACACCTTC. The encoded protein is CASSLVATYGYTF.

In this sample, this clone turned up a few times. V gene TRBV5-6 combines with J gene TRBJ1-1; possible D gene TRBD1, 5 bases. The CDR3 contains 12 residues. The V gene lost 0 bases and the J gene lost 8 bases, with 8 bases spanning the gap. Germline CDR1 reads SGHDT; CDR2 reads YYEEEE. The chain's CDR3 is CASSLDRTEAFF. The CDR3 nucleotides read TGTGCCAGCAGCTTGGACAGGACCGAAGCTTTCTTT.

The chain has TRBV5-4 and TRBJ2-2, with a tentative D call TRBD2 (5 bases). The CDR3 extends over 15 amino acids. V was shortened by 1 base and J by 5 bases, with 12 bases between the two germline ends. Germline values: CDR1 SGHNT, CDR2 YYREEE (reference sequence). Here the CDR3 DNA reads TGTGCCAGCAGCTTGCTTGCTAGCTCTACCGGGGAGCTGTTTTTT. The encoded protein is CASSLLASSTGELFF.

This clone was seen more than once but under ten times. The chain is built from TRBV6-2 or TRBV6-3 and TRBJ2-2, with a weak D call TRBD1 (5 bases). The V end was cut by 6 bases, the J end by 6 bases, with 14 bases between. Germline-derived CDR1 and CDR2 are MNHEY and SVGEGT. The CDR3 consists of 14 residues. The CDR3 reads CASSPLWGPGELFF. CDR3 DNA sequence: TGTGCCAGCAGCCCTCTTTGGGGCCCCGGGGAGCTGTTTTTT.

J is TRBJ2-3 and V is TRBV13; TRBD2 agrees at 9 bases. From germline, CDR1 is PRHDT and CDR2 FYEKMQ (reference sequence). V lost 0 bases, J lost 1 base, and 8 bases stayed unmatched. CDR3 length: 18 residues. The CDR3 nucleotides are TGTGCCAGCAGCTTAGGCGGGATAGCGGGGGTGGGCACAGATACGCAGTATTTT. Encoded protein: CASSLGGIAGVGTDTQYF.

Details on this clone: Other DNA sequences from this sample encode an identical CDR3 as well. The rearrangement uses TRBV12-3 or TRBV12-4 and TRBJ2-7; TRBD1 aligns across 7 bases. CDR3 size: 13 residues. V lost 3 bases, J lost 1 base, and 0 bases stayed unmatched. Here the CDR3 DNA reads TGTGCCAGCAGTTTGGGACAGTCCTACGAGCAGTACTTC. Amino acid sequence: CASSLGQSYEQYF.

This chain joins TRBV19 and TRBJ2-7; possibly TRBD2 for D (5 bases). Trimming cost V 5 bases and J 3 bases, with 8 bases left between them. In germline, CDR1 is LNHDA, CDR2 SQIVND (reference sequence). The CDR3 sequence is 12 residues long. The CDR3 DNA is TGTGCCAGTAGTCCCAGCGGCTACGAGCAGTACTTC. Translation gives CASSPSGYEQYF. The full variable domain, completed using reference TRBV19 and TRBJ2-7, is DGGITQSPKYLFRKEGQNVTLSCEQNLNHDAMYWYRQDPGQGLRLIYYSQIVNDFQKGDIAEGYSVSREKKESFPLTVTSAQKNPTAFYLCASSPSGYEQYFGPGTRLTVT.

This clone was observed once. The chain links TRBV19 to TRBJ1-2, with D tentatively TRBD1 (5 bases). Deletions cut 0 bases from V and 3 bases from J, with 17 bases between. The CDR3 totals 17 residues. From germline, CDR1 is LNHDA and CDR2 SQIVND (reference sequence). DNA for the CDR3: TGTGCCAGTAGTATAGAGCATTTAGGGGCAGCGCACTATGGCTACACCTTC. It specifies CASSIEHLGAAHYGYTF. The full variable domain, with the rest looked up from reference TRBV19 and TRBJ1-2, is DGGITQSPKYLFRKEGQNVTLSCEQNLNHDAMYWYRQDPGQGLRLIYYSQIVNDFQKGDIAEGYSVSREKKESFPLTVTSAQKNPTAFYLCASSIEHLGAAHYGYTFGSGTRLTVV.

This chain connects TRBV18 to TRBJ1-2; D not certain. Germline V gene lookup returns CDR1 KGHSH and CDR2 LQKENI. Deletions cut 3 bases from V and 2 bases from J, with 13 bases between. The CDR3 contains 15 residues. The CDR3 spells CASSPASLPNYGYTF. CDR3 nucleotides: TGTGCCAGCTCACCTGCGTCGTTACCCAACTATGGCTACACCTTC.

The CDR3 DNA reads TGTGCCAGCAGTCTAGACAGGGTCAACACCATATATTTT. It is translated as CASSLDRVNTIYF. The chain uses TRBV12-3 or TRBV12-4 and TRBJ1-3; 7 nucleotides agree with TRBD1. This CDR3 is 13 amino acids long. J gave up 7 bases and V 5 bases, and 5 bases lay outside the gene matches.

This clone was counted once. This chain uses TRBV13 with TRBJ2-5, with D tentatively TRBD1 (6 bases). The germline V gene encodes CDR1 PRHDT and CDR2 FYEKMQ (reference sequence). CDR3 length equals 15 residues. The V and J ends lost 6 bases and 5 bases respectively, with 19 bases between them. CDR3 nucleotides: TGTGCCAGCAGTTGGGACACATTCCGCCGGGAGACCCAGTACTTC. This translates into CASSWDTFRRETQYF.

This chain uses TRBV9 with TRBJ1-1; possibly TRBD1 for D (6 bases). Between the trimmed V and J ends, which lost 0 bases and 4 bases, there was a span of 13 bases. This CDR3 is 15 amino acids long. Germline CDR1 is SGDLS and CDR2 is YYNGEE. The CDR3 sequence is CASSVAPSRGTEAFF. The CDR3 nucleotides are TGTGCCAGCAGCGTAGCTCCCTCCAGGGGCACTGAAGCTTTCTTT.

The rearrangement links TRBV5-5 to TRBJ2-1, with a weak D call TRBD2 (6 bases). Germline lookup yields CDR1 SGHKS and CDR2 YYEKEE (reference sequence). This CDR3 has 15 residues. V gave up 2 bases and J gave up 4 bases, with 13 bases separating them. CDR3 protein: CASSFGPGEYNEQFF. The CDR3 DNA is TGTGCCAGCAGCTTTGGGCCGGGGGAGTACAATGAGCAGTTCTTC.

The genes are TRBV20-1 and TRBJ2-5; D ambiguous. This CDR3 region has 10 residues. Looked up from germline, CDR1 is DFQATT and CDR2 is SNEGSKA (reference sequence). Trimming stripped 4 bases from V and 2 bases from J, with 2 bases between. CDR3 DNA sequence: TGCAGTGCTACTCAAGAGACCCAGTACTTC. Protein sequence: CSATQETQYF.

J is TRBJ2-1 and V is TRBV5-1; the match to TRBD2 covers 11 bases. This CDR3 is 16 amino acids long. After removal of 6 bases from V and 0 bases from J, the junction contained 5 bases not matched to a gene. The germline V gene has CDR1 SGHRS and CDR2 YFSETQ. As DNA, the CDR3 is TGCGCCAGCACTCGAACTAGCGGGAGCTCCTACAATGAGCAGTTCTTC. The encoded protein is CASTRTSGSSYNEQFF.

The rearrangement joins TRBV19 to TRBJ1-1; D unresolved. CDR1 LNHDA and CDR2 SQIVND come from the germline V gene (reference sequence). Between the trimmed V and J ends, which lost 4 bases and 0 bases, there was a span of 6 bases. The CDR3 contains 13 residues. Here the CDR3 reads CASSTTMNTEAFF. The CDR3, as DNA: TGTGCCAGTAGTACAACTATGAACACTGAAGCTTTCTTT.

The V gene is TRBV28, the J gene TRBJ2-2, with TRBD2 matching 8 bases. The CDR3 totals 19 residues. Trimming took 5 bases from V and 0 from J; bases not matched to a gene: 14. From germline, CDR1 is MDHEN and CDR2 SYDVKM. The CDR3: CASSPFLAGIFANTGELFF. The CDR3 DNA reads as TGTGCCAGCAGTCCCTTTCTAGCGGGCATATTCGCGAACACCGGGGAGCTGTTTTTT.

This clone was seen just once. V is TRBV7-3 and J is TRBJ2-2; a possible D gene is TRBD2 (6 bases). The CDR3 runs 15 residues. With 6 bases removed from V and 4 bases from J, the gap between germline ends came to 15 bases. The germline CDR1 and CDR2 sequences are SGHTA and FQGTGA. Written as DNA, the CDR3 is TGTGCCAGCAGGACCACGGGACTCTCCACCGGGGAGCTGTTTTTT. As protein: CASRTTGLSTGELFF. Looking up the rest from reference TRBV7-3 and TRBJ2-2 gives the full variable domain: GAGVSQTPSNKVTEKGKYVELRCDPISGHTALYWYRQSLGQGPEFLIYFQGTGAADDSGLPNDRFFAVRPEGSVSTLKIQRTERGDSAVYLCASRTTGLSTGELFFGEGSRLTVL.